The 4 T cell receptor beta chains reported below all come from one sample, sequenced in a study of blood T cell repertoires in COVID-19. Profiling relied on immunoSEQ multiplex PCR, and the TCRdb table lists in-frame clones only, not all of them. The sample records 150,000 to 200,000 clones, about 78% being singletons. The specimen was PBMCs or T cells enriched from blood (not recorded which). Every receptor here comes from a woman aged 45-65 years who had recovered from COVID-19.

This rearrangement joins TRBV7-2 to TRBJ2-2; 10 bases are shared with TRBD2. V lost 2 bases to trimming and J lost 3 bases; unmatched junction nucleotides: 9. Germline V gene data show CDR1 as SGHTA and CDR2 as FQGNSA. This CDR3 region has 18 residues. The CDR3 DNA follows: TGTGCCAGCAGCTTAAAGCGGGGACTAGCGCGGGACACCGGGGAGCTGTTTTTT. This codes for CASSLKRGLARDTGELFF.

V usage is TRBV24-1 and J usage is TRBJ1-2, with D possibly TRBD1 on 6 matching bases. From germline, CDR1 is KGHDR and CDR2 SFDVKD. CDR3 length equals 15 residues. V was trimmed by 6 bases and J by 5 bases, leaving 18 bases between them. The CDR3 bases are TGTGCCACCAGTATTCAAGACAGGCTCACATATGGCTACACCTTC. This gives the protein CATSIQDRLTYGYTF.

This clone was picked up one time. The CDR3 spells CASSSGLPLDEQFF. CDR3 sequence (DNA): TGTGCCAGCAGCTCGGGACTACCTTTGGATGAGCAGTTCTTC. V gene TRBV11-2 combines with J gene TRBJ2-1; 7 nucleotides match TRBD2. The germline gives CDR1 SGHAT, CDR2 FQNNGV. The CDR3 spans 14 residues. With 4 bases clipped from V and 8 bases from J, the junction kept 8 bases outside the gene matches.

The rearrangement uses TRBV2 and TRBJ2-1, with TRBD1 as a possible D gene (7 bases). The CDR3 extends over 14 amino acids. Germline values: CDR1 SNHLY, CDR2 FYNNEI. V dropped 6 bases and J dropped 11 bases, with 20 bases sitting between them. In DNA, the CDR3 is TGTGCCAGCAGCCCAGGGGGGACGGCCCTAAAGCAGTTCTTC. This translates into CASSPGGTALKQFF. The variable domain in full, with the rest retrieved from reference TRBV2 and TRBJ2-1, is EPEVTQTPSHQVTQMGQEVILRCVPISNHLYFYWYRQILGQKVEFLVSFYNNEISEKSEIFDDQFSVERPDGSNFTLKIRSTKLEDSAMYFCASSPGGTALKQFFGPGTRLTVL.